The entry below gives a single TCR beta chain sequence along with its context. This sample stems from a study of shared T cell receptors in the human thymus. Per the germline V gene, CDR1 is SGHTS and CDR2 is YDEGEE. This CDR3 comprises 16 residues. With 2 bases removed from V and 5 bases from J, the gap between germline ends came to 20 bases. Sequenced by immunoSEQ multiplex PCR; TCRdb stores in-frame clones only, minus some. This table has 500,000 to 550,000 clones, 75% to 85% appearing once. These data were also filed under a second study, of human thymus T cells. That study reports: Donor material was obtained from healthy Finnish infants undergoing corrective surgery for congenital heart defects. In corrective heart surgery, resections were taken, and these provided the thymus tissue. Related research reported highly overlapping thymic repertoires among unrelated individuals.

The gene calls are TRBV5-8 and TRBJ2-7, with a tentative D call TRBD2 (5 bases). The specimen sequenced was thymocytes. This clonotype originated in a boy less than two years old with a congenital heart defect. CDR3 region: CASSFPGGRSEDEQYF. As DNA, the CDR3 is TGTGCCAGCAGCTTCCCAGGAGGCCGATCAGAGGACGAGCAGTACTTC.